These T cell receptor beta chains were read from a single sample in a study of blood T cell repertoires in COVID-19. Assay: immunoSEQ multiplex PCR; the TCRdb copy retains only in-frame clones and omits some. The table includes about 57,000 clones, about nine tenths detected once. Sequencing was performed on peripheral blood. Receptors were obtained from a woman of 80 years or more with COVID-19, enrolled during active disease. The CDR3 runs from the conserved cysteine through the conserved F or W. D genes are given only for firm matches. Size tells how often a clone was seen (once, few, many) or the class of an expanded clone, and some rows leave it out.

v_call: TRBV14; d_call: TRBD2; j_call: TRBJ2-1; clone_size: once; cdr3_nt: TGTGCCAGCAGCCAAGTTGTCTCAGCGGGGGTGTTCGAGCAGTTCTTC; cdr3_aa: CASSQVVSAGVFEQFF
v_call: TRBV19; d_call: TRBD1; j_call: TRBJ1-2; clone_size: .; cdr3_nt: TGTGCCAGTAGTATAGCCACAGGGGTTGGCTACACCTTC; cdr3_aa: CASSIATGVGYTF
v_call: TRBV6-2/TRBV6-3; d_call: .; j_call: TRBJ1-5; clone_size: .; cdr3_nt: TGTGCCAGCAGTTACTCACAGAGGGTTGCTAGCAATCAGCCCCAGCATTTT; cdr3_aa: CASSYSQRVASNQPQHF
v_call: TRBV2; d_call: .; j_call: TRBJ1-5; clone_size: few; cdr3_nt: TGTGCCAGCAGTCCCAATGGGGGGGTTCAGCCCCAGCATTTT; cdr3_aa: CASSPNGGVQPQHF
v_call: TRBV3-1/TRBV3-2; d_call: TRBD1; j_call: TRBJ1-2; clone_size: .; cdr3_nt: TGTGCCAGCAGCCAGGGTGGTCCGGGACAGCCAATCTTC; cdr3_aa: CASSQGGPGQPIF
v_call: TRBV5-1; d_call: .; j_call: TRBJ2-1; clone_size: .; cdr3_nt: TGCGCCAGCAGCTCAAAGACAGCGAGAACAGACAATGAGCAGTTCTTC; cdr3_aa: CASSSKTARTDNEQFF
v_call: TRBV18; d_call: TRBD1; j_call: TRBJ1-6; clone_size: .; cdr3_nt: TGTGCCAGCTCACGGGACAGGGGGGAATCACCCCTCCACTTT; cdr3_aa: CASSRDRGESPLHF
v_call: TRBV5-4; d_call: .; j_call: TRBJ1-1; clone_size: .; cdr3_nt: TGTGCCAGCAGCTTGGGCATGGAGGGTACCCCTGAAGCTTTCTTT; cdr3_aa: CASSLGMEGTPEAFF
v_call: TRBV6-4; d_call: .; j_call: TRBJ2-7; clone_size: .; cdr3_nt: TGTGCCAGCAGTCTTCAGGGTGGCCACGAGCAGTACTTC; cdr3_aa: CASSLQGGHEQYF
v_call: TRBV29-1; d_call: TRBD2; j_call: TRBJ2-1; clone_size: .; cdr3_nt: TGCAGCGTACAGGTATCCACTAGCGGGGTCAATGAGCAGTTCTTC; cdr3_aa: CSVQVSTSGVNEQFF